This TCR beta chain was documented in a study of blood T cell repertoires in COVID-19. Looking at the study overall: The samples span acute and convalescent COVID-19 from the United States, Italy and Spain.

The CDR3 has 15 amino acids. In germline, CDR1 is SGHRS, CDR2 YFSETQ. V lost 3 bases to trimming and J lost 8 bases; unmatched junction nucleotides: 13. The cohort comprised adults aged about 18 to 89 years residing in some 24 US areas. Per the study methods: The assay estimated nucleated cells by amplifying reference gene primers. The table came from immunoSEQ multiplex PCR; TCRdb's copy has only in-frame clones and leaves some out. V and J calls and clone size are given by that table; D and trimming were obtained from the DNA. Altogether hundreds of thousands of clones are present, approximately 91% being singletons, with the ten largest covering around 1.9%.

Sequenced material: PBMCs or T cells enriched from blood (not recorded which). This receptor was taken from a woman aged 40 to 50 with acute COVID-19. The chain joins TRBV5-1 to TRBJ1-2; 7 nucleotides align to TRBD1. CDR3 sequence: CASSSDRAFSEGYTF. The CDR3 DNA sequence: TGCGCCAGCAGCTCCGACAGGGCATTTTCGGAAGGCTACACCTTC.